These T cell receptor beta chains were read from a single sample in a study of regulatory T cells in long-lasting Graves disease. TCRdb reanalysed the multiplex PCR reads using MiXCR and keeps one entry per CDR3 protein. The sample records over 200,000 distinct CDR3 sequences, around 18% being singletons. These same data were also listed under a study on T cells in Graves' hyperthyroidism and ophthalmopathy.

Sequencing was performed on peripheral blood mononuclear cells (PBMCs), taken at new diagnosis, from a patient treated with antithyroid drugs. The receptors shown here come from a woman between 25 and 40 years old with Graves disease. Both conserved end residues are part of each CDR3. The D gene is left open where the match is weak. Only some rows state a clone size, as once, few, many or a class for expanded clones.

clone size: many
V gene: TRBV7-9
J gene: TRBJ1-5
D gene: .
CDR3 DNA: TGTGCCAGCAGCTTAGCGGGGCCCGGGGCCCAGCATTTT
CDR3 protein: CASSLAGPGAQHF

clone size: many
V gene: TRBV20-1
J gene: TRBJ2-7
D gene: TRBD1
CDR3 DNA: TGCAGTGCTAGAGACTGGGACAGCTACGAGCAGTACTTC
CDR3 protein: CSARDWDSYEQYF

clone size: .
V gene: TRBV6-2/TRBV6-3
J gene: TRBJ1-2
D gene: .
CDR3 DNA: TGTGCCAGCAGTTACCAGGTTACAGCCCCAGGGGGCTACACCTTC
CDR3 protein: CASSYQVTAPGGYTF

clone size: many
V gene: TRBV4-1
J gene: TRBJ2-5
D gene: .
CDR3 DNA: TGCGCCAGCAGCCAAGAGGGTTCGGGGGAGACCCAGTACTTC
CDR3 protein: CASSQEGSGETQYF

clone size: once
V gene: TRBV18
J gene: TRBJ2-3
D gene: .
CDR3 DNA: TGTGCCAGCTCACCACCGGGTGTAACAGGCACAGATACGCAGTATTTT
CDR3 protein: CASSPPGVTGTDTQYF

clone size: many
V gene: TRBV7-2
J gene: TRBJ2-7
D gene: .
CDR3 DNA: TGTGCCAGCAGTGCCAAGATAGGGGTGGATTACGGGCAGTACTTC
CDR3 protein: CASSAKIGVDYGQYF

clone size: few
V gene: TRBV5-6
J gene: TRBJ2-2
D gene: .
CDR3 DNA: TGTGCCAGCAGCTTGGGGCAAAGGGACTTTTTGACCGGGGAGCTGTTTTTT
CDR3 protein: CASSLGQRDFLTGELFF

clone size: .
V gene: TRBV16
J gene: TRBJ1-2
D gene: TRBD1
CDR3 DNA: TGTGCCAGCAGTACTGCGGGGGACAGCTATGGCTACACCTTC
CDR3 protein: CASSTAGDSYGYTF

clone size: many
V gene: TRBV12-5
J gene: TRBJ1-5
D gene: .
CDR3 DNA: TGTGCTAGTGGTTTGGTTTCTTATAGCAATCAGCCCCAGCATTTT
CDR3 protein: CASGLVSYSNQPQHF

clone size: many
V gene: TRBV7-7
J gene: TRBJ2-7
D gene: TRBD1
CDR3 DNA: TGTGCCAGCAGTTTGGACAGGAGCTCCTACGAGCAGTACTTC
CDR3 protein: CASSLDRSSYEQYF

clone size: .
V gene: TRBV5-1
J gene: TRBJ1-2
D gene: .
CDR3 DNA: TGCGCCAGCAGCATGGCTAATGAGGACTATGACTACACCTTC
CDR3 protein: CASSMANEDYDYTF

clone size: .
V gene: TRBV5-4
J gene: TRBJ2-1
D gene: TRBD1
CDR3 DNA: TGTGCCAGCAGCTTGGGGGGACAGGACTACAATGAGCGGTTCTTC
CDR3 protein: CASSLGGQDYNERFF

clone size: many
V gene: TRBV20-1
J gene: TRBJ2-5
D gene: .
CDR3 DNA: TGCAGTGCTAGAGATCGACCCGGGGGAGAGACCCAGTACTTC
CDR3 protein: CSARDRPGGETQYF

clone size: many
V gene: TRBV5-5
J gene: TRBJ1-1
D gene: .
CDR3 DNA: TGCGCCAGCAGCCCCACAAGGGGGGTGAACACTGAAGCTTTCTTT
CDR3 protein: CASSPTRGVNTEAFF

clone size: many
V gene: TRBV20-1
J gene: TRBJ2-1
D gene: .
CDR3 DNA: TGCAGTGCTCCGACACCGCCTTCCTACAATGAGCAGTTCTTC
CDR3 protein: CSAPTPPSYNEQFF

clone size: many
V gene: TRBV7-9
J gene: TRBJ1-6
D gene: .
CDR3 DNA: TGTGCCAGCAGCTTGGACGGTAATTCACCCCTCCACTTT
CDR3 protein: CASSLDGNSPLHF

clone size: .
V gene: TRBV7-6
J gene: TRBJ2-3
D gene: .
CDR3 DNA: TGTGCCAGCAGCCCACGGGCAGGACCCTCTAGCACAGATACGCAGTATTTT
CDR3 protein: CASSPRAGPSSTDTQYF

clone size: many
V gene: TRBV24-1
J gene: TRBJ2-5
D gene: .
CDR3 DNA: TGTGCCACCAGTGATTTGGTCGGGGGCCAAGAGACCCAGTACTTC
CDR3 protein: CATSDLVGGQETQYF

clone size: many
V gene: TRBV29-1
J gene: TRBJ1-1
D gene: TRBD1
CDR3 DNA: TGCAGCGTGGGGGACAGAAGGGCGAACACTGAAGCTTTCTTT
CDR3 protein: CSVGDRRANTEAFF

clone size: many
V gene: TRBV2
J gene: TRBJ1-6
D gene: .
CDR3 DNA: TGTGCCAGCAGGAACACCTATAATTCACCCCTCCACTTT
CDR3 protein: CASRNTYNSPLHF

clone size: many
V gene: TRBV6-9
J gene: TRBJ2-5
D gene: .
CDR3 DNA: TGTGCCAGCAGTTTGAGATTCCAGAGCGGGGAGACCCAGTACTTC
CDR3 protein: CASSLRFQSGETQYF

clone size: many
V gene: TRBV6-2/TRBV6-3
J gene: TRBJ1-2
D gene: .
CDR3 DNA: TGTGCCAGCAGTTTGACCGGCACTAATGGCTACACCTTC
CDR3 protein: CASSLTGTNGYTF

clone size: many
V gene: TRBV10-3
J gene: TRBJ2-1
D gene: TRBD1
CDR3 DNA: TGTGCCATCAGTGAGCGCGGGACAGGGTCCTACAATGAGCAGTTCTTC
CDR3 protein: CAISERGTGSYNEQFF

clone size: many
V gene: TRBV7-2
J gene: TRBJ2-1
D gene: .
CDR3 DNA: TGTGCCAGCAGAATACTCTACTCCAGGGGAAGCTCCTACAATGAGCAGTTCTTC
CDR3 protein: CASRILYSRGSSYNEQFF

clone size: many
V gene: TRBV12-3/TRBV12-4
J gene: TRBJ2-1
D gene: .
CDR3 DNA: TGTGCCAGCAGTTGGAGAGGGGGCTACAATGAGCAGTTCTTC
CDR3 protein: CASSWRGGYNEQFF

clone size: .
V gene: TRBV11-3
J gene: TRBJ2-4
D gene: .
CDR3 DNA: TGTGCCAGCAGCTCGCATGGGAACATTCAGTACTTC
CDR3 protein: CASSSHGNIQYF

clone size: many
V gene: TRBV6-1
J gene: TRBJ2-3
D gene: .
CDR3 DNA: TGTGCCAGCAGTATTGGGACGGGCACAGATACGCAGTATTTT
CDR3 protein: CASSIGTGTDTQYF

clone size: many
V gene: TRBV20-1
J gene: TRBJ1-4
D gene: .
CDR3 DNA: TGCAGTGCTGTCCCAGGGTCTCAGTATGAAAAACTGTTTTTT
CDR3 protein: CSAVPGSQYEKLFF

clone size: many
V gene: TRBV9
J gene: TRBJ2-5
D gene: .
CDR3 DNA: TGTGCCAGCAGCACACCGGTGGGGGACGGGGAGACCCAGTACTTC
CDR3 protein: CASSTPVGDGETQYF

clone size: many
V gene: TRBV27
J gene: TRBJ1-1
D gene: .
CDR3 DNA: TGTGCCAGCAGTTTGTTCTTGGGAGGGACTGAAGCTTTCTTT
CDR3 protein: CASSLFLGGTEAFF

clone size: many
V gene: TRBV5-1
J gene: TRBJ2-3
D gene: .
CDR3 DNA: TGCGCCAGCAAGGATAGCGCGGCGGCGGATACGCAGTATTTT
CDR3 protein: CASKDSAAADTQYF

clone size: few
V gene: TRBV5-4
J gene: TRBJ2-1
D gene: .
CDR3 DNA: TGTGCCAGCAGCTTGGCGGGTCCCGGGGATGAGCAGTTCTTC
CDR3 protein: CASSLAGPGDEQFF

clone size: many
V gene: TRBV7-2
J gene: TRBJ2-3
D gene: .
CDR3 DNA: TGTGCCAGCGGAGGGACAGTATCCACAGATACGCAGTATTTT
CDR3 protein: CASGGTVSTDTQYF

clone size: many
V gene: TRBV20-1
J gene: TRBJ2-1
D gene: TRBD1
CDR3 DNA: TGCAGTGCCGTCCGGGACAGGGTTTATGAGCAGTTCTTC
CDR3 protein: CSAVRDRVYEQFF

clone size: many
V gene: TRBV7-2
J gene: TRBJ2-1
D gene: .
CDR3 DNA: TGTGCCAGCAGCTCATATGGCGGGCGACATTACAATGAGCAGTTCTTC
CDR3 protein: CASSSYGGRHYNEQFF

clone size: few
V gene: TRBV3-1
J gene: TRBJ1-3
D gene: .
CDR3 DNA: TGTGCCAGCAGCCAAGGGGCTTCCAGTTATATCTTTGGAAACACCATATATTTT
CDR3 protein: CASSQGASSYIFGNTIYF

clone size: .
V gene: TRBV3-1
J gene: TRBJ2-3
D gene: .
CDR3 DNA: TGTGCCAGCAGCCAAGAAGGAAGCCTGGGGGTATTT
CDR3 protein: CASSQEGSLGVF

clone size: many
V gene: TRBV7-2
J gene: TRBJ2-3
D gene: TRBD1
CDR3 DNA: TGTGCCAGCACCCTGACAGGGTCGACAGATACGCAGTATTTT
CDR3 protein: CASTLTGSTDTQYF

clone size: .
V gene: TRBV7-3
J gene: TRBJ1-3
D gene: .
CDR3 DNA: TGTGCCGGCAGCAATCTGGGGGACACCTCTGGAAACACCATATATTTT
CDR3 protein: CAGSNLGDTSGNTIYF

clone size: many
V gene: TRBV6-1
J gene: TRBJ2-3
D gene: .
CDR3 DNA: TGTGCCAGCAACTGGATTGCAGAACGCACAGATACGCAGTATTTT
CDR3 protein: CASNWIAERTDTQYF

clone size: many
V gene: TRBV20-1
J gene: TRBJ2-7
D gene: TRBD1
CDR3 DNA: TGCAGTGCTAGAAACAGGGGGCCTAGCTCCTACGAGCAGTACTTC
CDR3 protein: CSARNRGPSSYEQYF